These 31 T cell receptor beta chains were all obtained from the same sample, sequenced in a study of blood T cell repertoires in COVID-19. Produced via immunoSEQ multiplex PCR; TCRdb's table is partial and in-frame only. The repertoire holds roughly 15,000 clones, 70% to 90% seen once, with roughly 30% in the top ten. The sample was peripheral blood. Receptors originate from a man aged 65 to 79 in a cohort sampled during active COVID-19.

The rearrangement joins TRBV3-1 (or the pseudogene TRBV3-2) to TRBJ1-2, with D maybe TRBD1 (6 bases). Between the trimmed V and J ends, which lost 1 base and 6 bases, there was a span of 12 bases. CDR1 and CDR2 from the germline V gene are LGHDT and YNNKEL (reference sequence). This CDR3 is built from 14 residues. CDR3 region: CASSQARPGDGYTF. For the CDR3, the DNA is TGTGCCAGCAGCCAAGCGCGGCCAGGGGATGGCTACACCTTC.

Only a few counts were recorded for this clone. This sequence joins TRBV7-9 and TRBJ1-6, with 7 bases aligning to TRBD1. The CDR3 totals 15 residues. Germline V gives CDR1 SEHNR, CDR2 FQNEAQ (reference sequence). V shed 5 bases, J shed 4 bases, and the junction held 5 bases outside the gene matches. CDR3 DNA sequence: TGTGCCAGCAGCAGAACAGGGGTTTATAATTCACCCCTCCACTTT. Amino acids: CASSRTGVYNSPLHF.

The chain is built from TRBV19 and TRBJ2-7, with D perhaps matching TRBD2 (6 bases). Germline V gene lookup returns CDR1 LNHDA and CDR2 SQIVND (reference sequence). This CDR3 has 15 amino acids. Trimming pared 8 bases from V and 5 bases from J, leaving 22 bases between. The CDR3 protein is CASHPRTGRIDEQYF. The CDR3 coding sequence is TGTGCCAGTCACCCTCGGACTGGGAGGATTGACGAGCAGTACTTC.

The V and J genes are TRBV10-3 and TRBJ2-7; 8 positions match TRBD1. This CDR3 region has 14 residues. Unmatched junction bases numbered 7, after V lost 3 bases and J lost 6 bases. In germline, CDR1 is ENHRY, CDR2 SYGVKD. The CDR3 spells CAISEQGQAVEQYF. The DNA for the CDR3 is TGTGCCATCAGTGAACAGGGACAGGCGGTCGAGCAGTACTTC.

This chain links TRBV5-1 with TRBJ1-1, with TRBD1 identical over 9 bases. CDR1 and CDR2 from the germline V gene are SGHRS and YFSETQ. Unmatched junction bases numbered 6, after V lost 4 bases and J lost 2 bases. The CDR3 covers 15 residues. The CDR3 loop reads CASSARTGDNTEAFF. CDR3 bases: TGCGCCAGCAGCGCCAGGACAGGGGATAACACTGAAGCTTTCTTT.

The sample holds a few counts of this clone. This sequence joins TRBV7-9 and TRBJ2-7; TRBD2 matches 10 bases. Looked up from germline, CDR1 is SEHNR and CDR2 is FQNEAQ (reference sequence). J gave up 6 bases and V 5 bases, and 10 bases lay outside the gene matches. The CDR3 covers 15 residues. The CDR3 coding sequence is TGTGCCAGCAGCCCCTGGACTAGCGGTCCCTCCGAGCAGTACTTC. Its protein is CASSPWTSGPSEQYF.

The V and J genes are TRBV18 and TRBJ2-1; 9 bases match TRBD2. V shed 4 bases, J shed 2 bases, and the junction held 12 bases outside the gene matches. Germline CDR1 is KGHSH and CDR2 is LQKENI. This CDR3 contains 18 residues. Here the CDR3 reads CASSQSHSSGTTYNEQFF. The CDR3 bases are TGTGCCAGCTCACAGTCTCATTCTAGCGGGACGACCTACAATGAGCAGTTCTTC.

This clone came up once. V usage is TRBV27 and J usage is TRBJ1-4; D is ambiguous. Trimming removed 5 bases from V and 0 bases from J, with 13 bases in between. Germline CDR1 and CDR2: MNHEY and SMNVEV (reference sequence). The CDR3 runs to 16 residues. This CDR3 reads CASSTTRRATNEKLFF. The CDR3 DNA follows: TGTGCCAGCAGTACTACGCGCAGAGCAACTAATGAAAAACTGTTTTTT.

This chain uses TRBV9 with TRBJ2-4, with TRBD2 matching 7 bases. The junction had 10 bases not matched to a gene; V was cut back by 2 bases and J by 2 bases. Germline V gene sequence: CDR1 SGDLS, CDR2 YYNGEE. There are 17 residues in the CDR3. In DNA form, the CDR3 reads TGTGCCAGCAGCGTCTCTAGCGGAGGCGGGTCCAAAAACATTCAGTACTTC. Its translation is CASSVSSGGGSKNIQYF.

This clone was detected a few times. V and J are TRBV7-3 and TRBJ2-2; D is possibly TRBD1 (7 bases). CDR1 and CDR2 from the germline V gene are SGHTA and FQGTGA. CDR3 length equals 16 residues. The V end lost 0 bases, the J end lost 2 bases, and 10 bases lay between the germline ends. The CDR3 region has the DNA TGTGCCAGCAGCTTAACGCGGGACAGAAACACCGGGGAGCTGTTTTTT. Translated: CASSLTRDRNTGELFF.

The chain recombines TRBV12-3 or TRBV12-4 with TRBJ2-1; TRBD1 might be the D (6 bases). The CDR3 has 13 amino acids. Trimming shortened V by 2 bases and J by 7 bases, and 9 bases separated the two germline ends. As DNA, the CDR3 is TGTGCCAGCAGTTTAAGGACAGCAAATGAGCAGTTCTTC. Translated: CASSLRTANEQFF.

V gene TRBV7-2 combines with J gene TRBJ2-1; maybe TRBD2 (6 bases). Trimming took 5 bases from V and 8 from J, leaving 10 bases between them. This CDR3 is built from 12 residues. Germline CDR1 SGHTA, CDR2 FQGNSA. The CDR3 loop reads CASSVSGYEQFF. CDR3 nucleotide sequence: TGTGCCAGCAGCGTTAGCGGCTATGAGCAGTTCTTC.

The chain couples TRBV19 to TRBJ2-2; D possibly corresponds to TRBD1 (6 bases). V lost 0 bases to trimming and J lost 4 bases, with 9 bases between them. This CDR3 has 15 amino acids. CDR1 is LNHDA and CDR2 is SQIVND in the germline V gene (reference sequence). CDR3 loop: CASSIDWGPTGELFF. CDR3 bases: TGTGCCAGTAGTATAGATTGGGGGCCCACCGGGGAGCTGTTTTTT.

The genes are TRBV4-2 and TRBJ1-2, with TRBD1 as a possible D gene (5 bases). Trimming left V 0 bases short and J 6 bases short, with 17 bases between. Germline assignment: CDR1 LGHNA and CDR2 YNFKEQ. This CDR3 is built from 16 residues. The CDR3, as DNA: TGTGCCAGCAGCCAAGAGTACCCAGGGATCCTCGATGGCTACACCTTC. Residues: CASSQEYPGILDGYTF.

This chain's CDR3 is CASSQETGGAPSPLHF. DNA of the CDR3: TGCGCCAGCAGCCAAGAAACAGGGGGCGCGCCTTCACCCCTCCACTTT. The gene calls are TRBV4-1 and TRBJ1-6, with 9 bases fitting TRBD1. Unmatched junction bases numbered 6, after V lost 0 bases and J lost 9 bases. The CDR3 contains 16 residues. Germline V gene data show CDR1 as MGHRA and CDR2 as YSYEKL.

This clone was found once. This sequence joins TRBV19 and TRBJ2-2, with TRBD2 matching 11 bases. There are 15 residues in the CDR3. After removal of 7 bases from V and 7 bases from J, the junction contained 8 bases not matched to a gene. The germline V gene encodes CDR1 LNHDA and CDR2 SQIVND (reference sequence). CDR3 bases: TGTGCCAGTATAGAAACTAGCGGGAGTTTCGGGGAGCTGTTTTTT. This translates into CASIETSGSFGELFF.

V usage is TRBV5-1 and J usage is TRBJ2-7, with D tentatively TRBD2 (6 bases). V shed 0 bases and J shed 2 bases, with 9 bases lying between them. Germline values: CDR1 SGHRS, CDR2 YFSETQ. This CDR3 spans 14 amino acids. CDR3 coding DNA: TGCGCCAGCAGCTTGGGACTAGATACCTACGAGCAGTACTTC. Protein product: CASSLGLDTYEQYF.

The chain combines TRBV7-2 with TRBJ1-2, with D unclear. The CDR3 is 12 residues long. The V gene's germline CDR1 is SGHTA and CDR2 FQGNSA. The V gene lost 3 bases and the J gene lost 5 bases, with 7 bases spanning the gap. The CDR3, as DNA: TGTGCCAGCAGCTTCCCAGGATATGGCTACACCTTC. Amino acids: CASSFPGYGYTF. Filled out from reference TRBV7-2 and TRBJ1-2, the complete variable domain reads GAGVSQSPSNKVTEKGKDVELRCDPISGHTALYWYRQSLGQGLEFLIYFQGNSAPDKSGLPSDRFSAERTGGSVSTLTIQRTQQEDSAVYLCASSFPGYGYTFGSGTRLTVV.

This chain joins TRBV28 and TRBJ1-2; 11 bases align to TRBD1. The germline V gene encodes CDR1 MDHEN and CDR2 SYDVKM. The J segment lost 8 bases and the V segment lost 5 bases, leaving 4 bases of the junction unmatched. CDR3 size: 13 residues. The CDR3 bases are TGTGCCAGCAGTCGGACAGGGGGCGGAGGCTACACCTTC. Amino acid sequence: CASSRTGGGGYTF.

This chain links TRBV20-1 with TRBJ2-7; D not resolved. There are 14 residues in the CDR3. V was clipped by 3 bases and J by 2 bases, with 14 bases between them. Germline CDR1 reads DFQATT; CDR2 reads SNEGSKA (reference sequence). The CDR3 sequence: CSASRPSSPYEQYF. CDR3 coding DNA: TGCAGTGCTAGTCGCCCCTCAAGCCCCTACGAGCAGTACTTC.

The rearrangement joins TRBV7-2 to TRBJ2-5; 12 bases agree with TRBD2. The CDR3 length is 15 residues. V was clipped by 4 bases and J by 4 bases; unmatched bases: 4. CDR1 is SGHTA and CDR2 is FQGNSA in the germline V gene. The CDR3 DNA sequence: TGTGCCAGCAGCTCGAGACTAGCGGGAGTAGAGACCCAGTACTTC. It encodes CASSSRLAGVETQYF.

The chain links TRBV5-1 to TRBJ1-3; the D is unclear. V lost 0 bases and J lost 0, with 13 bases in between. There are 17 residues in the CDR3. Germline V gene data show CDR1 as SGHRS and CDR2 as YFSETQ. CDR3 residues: CASSLDFRPSSGNTIYF. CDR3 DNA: TGCGCCAGCAGCTTGGATTTCAGGCCCTCCTCTGGAAACACCATATATTTT.

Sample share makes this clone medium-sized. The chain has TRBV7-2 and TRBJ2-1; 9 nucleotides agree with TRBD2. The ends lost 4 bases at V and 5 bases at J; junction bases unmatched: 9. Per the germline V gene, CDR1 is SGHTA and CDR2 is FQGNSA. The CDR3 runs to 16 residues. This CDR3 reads CASSSRTSAIHNEQFF. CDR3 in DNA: TGTGCCAGCAGCTCGCGGACTAGCGCGATACACAATGAGCAGTTCTTC.

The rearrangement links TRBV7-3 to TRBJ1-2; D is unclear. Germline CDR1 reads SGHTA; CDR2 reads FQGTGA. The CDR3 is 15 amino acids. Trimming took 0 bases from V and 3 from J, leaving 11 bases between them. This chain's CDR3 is CASSLTSRSDYGYTF. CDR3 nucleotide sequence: TGTGCCAGCAGCTTAACGTCCAGGTCCGACTATGGCTACACCTTC. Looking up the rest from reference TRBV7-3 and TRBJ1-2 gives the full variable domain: GAGVSQTPSNKVTEKGKYVELRCDPISGHTALYWYRQSLGQGPEFLIYFQGTGAADDSGLPNDRFFAVRPEGSVSTLKIQRTERGDSAVYLCASSLTSRSDYGYTFGSGTRLTVV.

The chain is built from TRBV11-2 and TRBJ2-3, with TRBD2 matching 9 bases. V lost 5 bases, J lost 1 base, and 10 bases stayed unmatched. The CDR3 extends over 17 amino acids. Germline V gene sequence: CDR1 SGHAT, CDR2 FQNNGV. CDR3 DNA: TGTGCCAGCAGCCTCTACCCGACTAGCGGAGGCACAGATACGCAGTATTTT. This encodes CASSLYPTSGGTDTQYF.

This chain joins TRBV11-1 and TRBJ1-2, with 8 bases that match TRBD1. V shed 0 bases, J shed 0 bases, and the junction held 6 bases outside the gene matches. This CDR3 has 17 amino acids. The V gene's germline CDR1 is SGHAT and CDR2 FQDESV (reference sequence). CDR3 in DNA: TGTGCCAGCAGCTTAGCGAGGACAGGGATCCCTAACTATGGCTACACCTTC. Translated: CASSLARTGIPNYGYTF.

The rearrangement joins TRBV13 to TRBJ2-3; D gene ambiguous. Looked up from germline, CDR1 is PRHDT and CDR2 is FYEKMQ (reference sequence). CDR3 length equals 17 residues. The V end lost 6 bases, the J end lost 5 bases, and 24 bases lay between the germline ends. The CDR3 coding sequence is TGTGCCAGCAGTCCTCGCAGAGACCCAACAAGACAAGATACGCAGTATTTT. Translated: CASSPRRDPTRQDTQYF.

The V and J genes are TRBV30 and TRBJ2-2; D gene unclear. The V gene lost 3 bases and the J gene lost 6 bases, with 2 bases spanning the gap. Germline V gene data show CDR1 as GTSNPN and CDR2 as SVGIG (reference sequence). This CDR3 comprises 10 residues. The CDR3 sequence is CAWSAGELFF. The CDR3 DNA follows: TGTGCCTGGAGCGCCGGGGAGCTGTTTTTT.

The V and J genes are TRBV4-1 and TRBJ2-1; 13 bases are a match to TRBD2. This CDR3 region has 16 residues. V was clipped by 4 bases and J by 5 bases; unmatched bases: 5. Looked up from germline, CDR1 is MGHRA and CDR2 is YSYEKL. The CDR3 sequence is CASSRQGLAGNNEQFF. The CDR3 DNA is TGCGCCAGCAGCCGACAGGGACTAGCGGGGAACAATGAGCAGTTCTTC.

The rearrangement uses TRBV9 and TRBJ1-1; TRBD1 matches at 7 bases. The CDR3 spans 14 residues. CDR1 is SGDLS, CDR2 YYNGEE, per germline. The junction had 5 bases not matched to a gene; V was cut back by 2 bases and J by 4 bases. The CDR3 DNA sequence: TGTGCCAGCAGCGTCTTCGAGGGGGCCACTGAAGCTTTCTTT. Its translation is CASSVFEGATEAFF.

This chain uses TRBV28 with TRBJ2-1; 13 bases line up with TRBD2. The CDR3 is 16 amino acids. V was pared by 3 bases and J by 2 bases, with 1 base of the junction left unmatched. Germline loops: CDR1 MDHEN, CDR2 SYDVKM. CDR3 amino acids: CASSLGTSGAYNEQFF. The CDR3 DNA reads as TGTGCCAGCAGTTTGGGGACTAGCGGGGCCTACAATGAGCAGTTCTTC.